This T cell receptor (beta chain) was documented in a study of blood T cells in healthy people across ages. At the level of the study: Template switching caught about one barcoded beta molecule for each two T cells. The study's findings and limits: PBMCs left unsorted prevented a conclusive naive versus antigen-experienced comparison. A roughly linear age-dependent decrease characterized TCR beta diversity per million T cells. Donor CMV status was unknown, possibly confounding expanded clonotype changes.

With 1 base clipped from V and 5 bases from J, the junction kept 1 base outside the gene matches. Looked up from germline, CDR1 is DFQATT and CDR2 is SNEGSKA (reference sequence). CDR3 length: 12 amino acids. Next came a second PCR, run for roughly 6 to 11 cycles, which used a sample-barcoded 5' primer along with a J-beta primer mix. TCRdb re-called the 5' RACE reads through MiXCR, storing one row per CDR3 protein. The table includes 1,300,000 or so distinct CDR3 sequences, 55% to 75% detected once. Of note for this clonotype: Its antigen is still unknown.

This rearrangement joins TRBV20-1 to TRBJ2-7, with 8 bases fitting TRBD2. The sequenced sample consisted of blood. This clonotype was sampled from a man aged 18-30 years in good health. Written as DNA, the CDR3 is TGCAGTGCTAGAGTGACTAGCGACGAGCAGTACTTC. Its translation: CSARVTSDEQYF.